This T cell receptor (beta chain) was sequenced in a study of T cells after yellow fever vaccination. TCRdb re-derived calls from the 5' RACE reads in MiXCR, one entry per CDR3 protein. The sample includes a few hundred thousand distinct CDR3 sequences, approximately 13% seen only once; the top ten take approximately 0.49%. Germline trimming cut 6 bases from V and 4 bases from J; bases unmatched to any gene: 8. The CDR3 has 16 residues. The J gene is TRBJ2-5, the V gene TRBV12-3 or TRBV12-4; TRBD2 agrees at 13 bases. The clonotype comes from a man aged 30 to 39 who received the YFV17D yellow fever vaccine. The sample was CD4+ T cells sorted from PBMCs, taken 45 days after the yellow fever booster vaccination. The CDR3 here is CASSPRLAGGGETQYF. The CDR3 DNA sequence: TGTGCCAGCAGCCCCCGACTAGCGGGAGGTGGAGAGACCCAGTACTTC.